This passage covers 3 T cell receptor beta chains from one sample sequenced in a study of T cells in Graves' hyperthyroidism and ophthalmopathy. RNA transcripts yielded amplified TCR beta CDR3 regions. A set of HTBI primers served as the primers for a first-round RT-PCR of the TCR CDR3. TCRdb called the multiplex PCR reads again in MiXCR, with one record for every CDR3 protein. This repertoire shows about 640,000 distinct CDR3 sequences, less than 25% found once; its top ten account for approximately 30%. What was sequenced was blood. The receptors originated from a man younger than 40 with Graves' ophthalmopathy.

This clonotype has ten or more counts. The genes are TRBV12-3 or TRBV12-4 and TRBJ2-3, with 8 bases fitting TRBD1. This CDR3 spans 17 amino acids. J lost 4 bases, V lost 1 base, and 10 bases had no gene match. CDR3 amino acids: CASSLEFRTGGPDTQYF. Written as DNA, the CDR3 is TGTGCCAGCAGTTTAGAATTCCGCACAGGGGGACCAGATACGCAGTATTTT.

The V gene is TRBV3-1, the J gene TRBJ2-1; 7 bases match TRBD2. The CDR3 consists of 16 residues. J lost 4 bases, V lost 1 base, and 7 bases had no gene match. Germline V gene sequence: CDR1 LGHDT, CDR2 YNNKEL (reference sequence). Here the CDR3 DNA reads TGTGCCAGCAGCCAAGCTTTTACGGGACTATACAATGAGCAGTTCTTC. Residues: CASSQAFTGLYNEQFF.

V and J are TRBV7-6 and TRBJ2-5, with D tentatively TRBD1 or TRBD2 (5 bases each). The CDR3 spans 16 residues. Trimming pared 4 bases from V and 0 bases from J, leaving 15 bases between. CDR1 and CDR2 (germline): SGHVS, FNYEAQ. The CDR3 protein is CASSSRAREYQETQYF. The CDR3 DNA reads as TGTGCCAGCAGCTCCAGGGCCAGGGAGTACCAAGAGACCCAGTACTTC.